These 19 T cell receptor beta chains were all obtained from the same sample, sequenced in a study of cytomegalovirus exposure and HLA in healthy donors. Amplification used 60 Vbeta primers and 13 Jbeta primers. Some clones are missing from TCRdb's copy, which holds only in-frame ones; the method was immunoSEQ multiplex PCR. The sample lists about 140,000 clones; approximately 80% were seen once. Specimen: PBMCs. These receptors were collected from a man aged 25 to 40 in good health and CMV-seronegative.

J is TRBJ2-1 and V is TRBV6-1; 14 positions agree with TRBD2. The ends lost 3 bases at V and 8 bases at J; junction bases unmatched: 0. Germline V gene lookup returns CDR1 MNHNS and CDR2 SASEGT. This CDR3 is built from 14 residues. The CDR3 bases are TGTGCCAGCAGTGAGGGACTAGCGGGAGATGAGCAGTTCTTC. Residues: CASSEGLAGDEQFF.

The gene calls are TRBV5-1 and TRBJ1-2, with D unclear. The CDR3 runs to 13 residues. CDR1 is SGHRS, CDR2 YFSETQ, per germline. V was pared by 0 bases and J by 3 bases, with 6 bases between. CDR3 in amino acids: CASSLDSYYGYTF. In DNA form, the CDR3 reads TGCGCCAGCAGCTTGGACAGCTACTATGGCTACACCTTC.

The gene calls are TRBV2 and TRBJ2-1; TRBD1 might be the D (6 bases). The germline V and J ends were trimmed by 7 bases and 5 bases, with 15 bases remaining between them. In germline, CDR1 is SNHLY, CDR2 FYNNEI. This CDR3 is built from 14 residues. The CDR3 loop is CASNKVGQNNEQFF. The CDR3 coding sequence is TGTGCCAGCAATAAGGTGGGACAAAACAATGAGCAGTTCTTC.

The DNA of the CDR3 is TGTGCCCACTCTTATAGCGGGAGTTTTAGGAACGAGCAGTACTTC. It codes for CAHSYSGSFRNEQYF. The chain links TRBV6-5 to TRBJ2-7, with 9 bases aligning to TRBD2. The CDR3 has 15 amino acids. CDR1 and CDR2 (germline): MNHEY, SVGAGI. V shed 11 bases, J shed 5 bases, and the junction held 16 bases outside the gene matches.

A single count supports this clone. For the CDR3, the DNA is TGTGCCAGCAGCTTAGCGGTGGCTAGCGGACAAGAGACCCAGTACTTC. Translation: CASSLAVASGQETQYF. The genes are TRBV7-2 and TRBJ2-5; 7 bases map to TRBD2. The trim removed 0 bases at V and 2 bases at J, leaving 6 bases unmatched. Germline values: CDR1 SGHTA, CDR2 FQGNSA. CDR3 length equals 16 residues. Supplemented by reference TRBV7-2 and TRBJ2-5, the full variable domain reads GAGVSQSPSNKVTEKGKDVELRCDPISGHTALYWYRQSLGQGLEFLIYFQGNSAPDKSGLPSDRFSAERTGGSVSTLTIQRTQQEDSAVYLCASSLAVASGQETQYFGPGTRLLVL.

The rearrangement uses TRBV7-9 and TRBJ2-6; 7 positions agree with TRBD2. Trimming cost V 3 bases and J 0 bases; bases outside gene matches: 11. Germline V gene sequence: CDR1 SEHNR, CDR2 FQNEAQ (reference sequence). This CDR3 region has 19 residues. CDR3 nucleotide sequence: TGTGCCAGCAGCTTCTACCGGCTAGCGGACCACTCTGGGGCCAACGTCCTGACTTTC. Translation gives CASSFYRLADHSGANVLTF.

The chain has TRBV5-1 and TRBJ1-2, with 7 nucleotides matching TRBD1. The CDR3 is 17 amino acids. Trimming cost V 0 bases and J 3 bases; bases outside gene matches: 11. Germline assignment: CDR1 SGHRS and CDR2 YFSETQ. CDR3 nucleotides: TGCGCCAGCAGCTTGGTTTCGGGACAGAGGATAGACTATGGCTACACCTTC. Encoded protein: CASSLVSGQRIDYGYTF.

This sequence joins TRBV28 and TRBJ2-1; 15 nucleotides agree with TRBD2. V lost 11 bases to trimming and J lost 2 bases; unmatched junction nucleotides: 7. The CDR3 is made up of 16 amino acids. From germline, CDR1 is MDHEN and CDR2 SYDVKM. The CDR3 DNA reads as TGTGCCGGATCGGGACTAGCGGGAGGCGCCTACAATGAGCAGTTCTTC. Translating gives CAGSGLAGGAYNEQFF.

The DNA of the CDR3 is TGTGCCATCAGTTTTCACGGGAGTAGTACAGATACGCAGTATTTT. Translated: CAISFHGSSTDTQYF. The genes are TRBV10-3 and TRBJ2-3; D is possibly TRBD2 (6 bases). Trimming removed 5 bases from V and 3 bases from J, with 15 bases in between. CDR1 and CDR2 (germline): ENHRY, SYGVKD. The CDR3 loop spans 15 amino acids.

In DNA form, the CDR3 reads TGTGCCAGCAGCCGGGACAGAACAATTGGCTACACCTTC. Translation gives CASSRDRTIGYTF. The V and J genes are TRBV11-2 and TRBJ1-2; 7 bases agree with TRBD1. CDR3 length: 13 amino acids. J gave up 7 bases and V 5 bases, and 7 bases lay outside the gene matches. Germline values: CDR1 SGHAT, CDR2 FQNNGV.

The V and J genes are TRBV14 and TRBJ2-5; 7 bases are a match to TRBD2. The CDR3 runs 13 residues. Unmatched junction bases numbered 1, after V lost 4 bases and J lost 2 bases. The germline V gene encodes CDR1 SGHDN and CDR2 FVKESK. CDR3 sequence: CASSRGGQETQYF. CDR3 nucleotide sequence: TGTGCCAGCAGCCGGGGGGGGCAAGAGACCCAGTACTTC.

The chain carries TRBV5-1 and TRBJ2-5, with D tentatively TRBD1 (6 bases). Germline V gives CDR1 SGHRS, CDR2 YFSETQ. This CDR3 spans 15 amino acids. V was cut by 3 bases and J by 6 bases, with 18 bases left in between. DNA of the CDR3: TGCGCCAGCAGCTCTTCGACAGGTACAGGAAAGACCCAGTACTTC. It yields the protein CASSSSTGTGKTQYF.

This clone was detected a few times. The V and J genes are TRBV28 and TRBJ1-1, with a possible D match to TRBD1 (6 bases). The CDR3 is made up of 11 amino acids. Germline V CDR1 and CDR2: MDHEN, SYDVKM. V lost 7 bases to trimming and J lost 4 bases, with 7 bases between them. The CDR3 nucleotides read TGTGCCAGCAACAGGGCCACTGAAGCTTTCTTT. Translating gives CASNRATEAFF.

The rearrangement uses TRBV6-1 and TRBJ2-7; 12 bases fit TRBD2. This CDR3 region has 17 residues. The ends lost 2 bases at V and 3 bases at J; junction bases unmatched: 8. Germline CDR1 and CDR2: MNHNS and SASEGT. The CDR3 protein is CASSEIWTSGNVYEQYF. CDR3 DNA: TGTGCCAGCAGTGAAATTTGGACTAGCGGGAATGTCTACGAGCAGTACTTC.

V is TRBV29-1 and J is TRBJ1-1, with TRBD1 identical over 9 bases. Germline V gives CDR1 SQVTM, CDR2 ANQGSEA. This CDR3 has 15 amino acids. The V segment lost 2 bases and the J segment 5 bases; nucleotides outside the gene matches: 9. CDR3 in DNA: TGCAGCGTTGAATTGGGACAGGGAACGTTAACTGAAGCTTTCTTT. This translates into CSVELGQGTLTEAFF. The entire variable domain, with the rest obtained from reference TRBV29-1 and TRBJ1-1, is as follows: SAVISQKPSRDICQRGTSLTIQCQVDSQVTMMFWYRQQPGQSLTLIATANQGSEATYESGFVIDKFPISRPNLTFSTLTVSNMSPEDSSIYLCSVELGQGTLTEAFFGQGTRLTVV.

The chain recombines TRBV5-8 with TRBJ1-5; D is perhaps TRBD1 (6 bases). Germline-derived CDR1 and CDR2 are SGHTS and YDEGEE. The CDR3 consists of 15 residues. Between the trimmed V and J ends, which lost 4 bases and 5 bases, there was a span of 16 bases. CDR3 residues: CASSPLGRGHQPQHF. CDR3 nucleotide sequence: TGTGCCAGCAGCCCCTTAGGCAGGGGTCATCAGCCCCAGCATTTT.

This clone has only a few counts. The chain is built from TRBV7-9 and TRBJ1-1; D may be TRBD1 (5 bases). CDR3 length: 13 residues. V was cut by 1 base and J by 7 bases, with 10 bases left in between. From germline, CDR1 is SEHNR and CDR2 FQNEAQ (reference sequence). The DNA of the CDR3 is TGTGCCAGCAGCTTAGGGGTCAGGGTTGAAGCTTTCTTT. Its protein is CASSLGVRVEAFF.

The V call is TRBV6-4, the J call TRBJ1-6, with 12 nucleotides matching TRBD1. V was clipped by 2 bases and J by 7 bases; unmatched bases: 0. The CDR3 is 15 residues long. CDR1 and CDR2 from the germline V gene are MRHNA and SNTAGT. CDR3: CASSDGTGGNSPLHF. The CDR3 DNA follows: TGTGCCAGCAGTGACGGGACAGGGGGCAATTCACCCCTCCACTTT.

The CDR3 region is CASSVGQAGGPRDPITSTDTQYF. The CDR3 DNA sequence: TGTGCCAGCAGCGTAGGGCAAGCGGGAGGGCCCAGGGACCCTATTACTAGCACAGATACGCAGTATTTT. The chain carries TRBV9 and TRBJ2-3, with TRBD2 matching over 10 bases. Per the germline V gene, CDR1 is SGDLS and CDR2 is YYNGEE. CDR3 length: 23 amino acids. J lost 0 bases, V lost 0 bases, and 22 bases had no gene match.